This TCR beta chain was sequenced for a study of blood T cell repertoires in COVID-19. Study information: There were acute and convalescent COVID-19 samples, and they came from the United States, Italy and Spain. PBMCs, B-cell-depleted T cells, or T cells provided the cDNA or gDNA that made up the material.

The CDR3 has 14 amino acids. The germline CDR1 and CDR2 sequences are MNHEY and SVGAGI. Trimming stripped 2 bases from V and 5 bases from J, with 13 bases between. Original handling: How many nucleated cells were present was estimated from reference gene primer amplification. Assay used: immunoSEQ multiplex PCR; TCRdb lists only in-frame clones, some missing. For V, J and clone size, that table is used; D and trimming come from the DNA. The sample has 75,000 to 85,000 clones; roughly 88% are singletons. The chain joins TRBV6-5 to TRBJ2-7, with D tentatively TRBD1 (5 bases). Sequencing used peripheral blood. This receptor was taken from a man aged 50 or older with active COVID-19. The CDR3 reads CASSYRQGINEQYF. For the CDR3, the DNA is TGTGCCAGCAGTTACAGGCAGGGAATCAACGAGCAGTACTTC.